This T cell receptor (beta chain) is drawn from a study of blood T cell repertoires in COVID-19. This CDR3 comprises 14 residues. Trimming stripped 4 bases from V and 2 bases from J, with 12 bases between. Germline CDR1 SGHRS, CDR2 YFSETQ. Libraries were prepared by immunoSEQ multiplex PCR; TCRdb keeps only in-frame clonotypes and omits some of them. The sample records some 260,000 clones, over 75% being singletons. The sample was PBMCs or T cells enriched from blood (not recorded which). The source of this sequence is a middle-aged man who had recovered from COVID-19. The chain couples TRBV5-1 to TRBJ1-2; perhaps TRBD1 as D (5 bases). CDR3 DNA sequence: TGCGCCAGCAGCCTGACAGTCGAGAACTATGGCTACACCTTC. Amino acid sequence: CASSLTVENYGYTF.